The present entry profiles one T cell receptor (beta chain) with its context. A second about 7 to 11 cycle PCR used barcoded and J-beta primers. TCRdb called the 5' RACE reads again in MiXCR, with one record for every CDR3 protein. The sample carries around 2 million distinct CDR3 sequences, about two fifths recorded once. This entry belongs to a study of blood T cells in healthy people across ages. Unmatched junction bases numbered 8, after V lost 2 bases and J lost 0 bases. This CDR3 is built from 17 residues. Germline assignment: CDR1 DFQATT and CDR2 SNEGSKA (reference sequence). Sequenced input: blood. The chain employs TRBV20-1 and TRBJ2-7, with TRBD2 matching over 12 bases. The TCR sequence derives from a human donor in good health. In DNA form, the CDR3 reads TGCAGTGCTAGAAGGACTAGCGGGGTCTTCAGCTCCTACGAGCAGTACTTC. Protein product: CSARRTSGVFSSYEQYF.